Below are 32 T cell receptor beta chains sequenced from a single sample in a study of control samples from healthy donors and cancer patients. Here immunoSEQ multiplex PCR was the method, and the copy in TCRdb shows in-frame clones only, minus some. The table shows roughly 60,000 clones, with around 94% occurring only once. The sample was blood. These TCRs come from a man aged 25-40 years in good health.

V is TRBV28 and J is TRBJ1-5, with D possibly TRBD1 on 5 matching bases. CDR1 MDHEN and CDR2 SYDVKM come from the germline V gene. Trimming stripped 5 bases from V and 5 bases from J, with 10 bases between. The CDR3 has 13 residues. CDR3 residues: CASSDRGDQPQHF. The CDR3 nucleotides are TGTGCCAGCAGTGATAGAGGGGATCAGCCCCAGCATTTT.

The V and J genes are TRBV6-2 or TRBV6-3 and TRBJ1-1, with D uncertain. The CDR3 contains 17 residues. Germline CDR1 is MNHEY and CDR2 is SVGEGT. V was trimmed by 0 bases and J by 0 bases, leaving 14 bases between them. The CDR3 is CASSYSRGRSLNTEAFF. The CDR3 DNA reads TGTGCCAGCAGTTACTCGAGAGGACGGTCGTTGAACACTGAAGCTTTCTTT.

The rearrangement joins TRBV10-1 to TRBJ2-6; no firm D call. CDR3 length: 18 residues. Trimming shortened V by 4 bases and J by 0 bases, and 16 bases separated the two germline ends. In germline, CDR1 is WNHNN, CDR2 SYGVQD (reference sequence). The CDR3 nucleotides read TGCGCCAGCAGTGCAGGACCCCCCCAAAGCTCTGGGGCCAACGTCCTGACTTTC. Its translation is CASSAGPPQSSGANVLTF.

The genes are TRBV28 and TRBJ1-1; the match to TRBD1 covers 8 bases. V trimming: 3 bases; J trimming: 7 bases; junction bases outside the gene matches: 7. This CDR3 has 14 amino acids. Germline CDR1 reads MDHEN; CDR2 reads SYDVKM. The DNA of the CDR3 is TGTGCCAGCAGTTTGACCGGGACAGGTAGTGAAGCTTTCTTT. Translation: CASSLTGTGSEAFF.

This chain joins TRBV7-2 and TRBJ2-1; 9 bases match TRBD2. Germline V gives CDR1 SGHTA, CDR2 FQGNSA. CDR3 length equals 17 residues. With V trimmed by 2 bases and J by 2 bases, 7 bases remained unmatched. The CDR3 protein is CASSLMTSGMTYNEQFF. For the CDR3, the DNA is TGTGCCAGCAGCTTAATGACTAGCGGAATGACCTACAATGAGCAGTTCTTC.

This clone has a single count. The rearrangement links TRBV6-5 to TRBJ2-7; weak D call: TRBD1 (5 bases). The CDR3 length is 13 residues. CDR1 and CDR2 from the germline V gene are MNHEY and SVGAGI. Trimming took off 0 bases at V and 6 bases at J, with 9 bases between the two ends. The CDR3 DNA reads TGTGCCAGCAGTTACTCGAGAAGGGGCGAGCAGTACTTC. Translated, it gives CASSYSRRGEQYF.

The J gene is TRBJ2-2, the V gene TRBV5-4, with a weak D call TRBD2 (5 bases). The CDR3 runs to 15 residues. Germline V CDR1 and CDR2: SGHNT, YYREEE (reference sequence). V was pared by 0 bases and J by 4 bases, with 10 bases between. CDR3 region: CASSLAGSGTGELFF. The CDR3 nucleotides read TGTGCCAGCAGCTTGGCGGGAAGCGGCACCGGGGAGCTGTTTTTT. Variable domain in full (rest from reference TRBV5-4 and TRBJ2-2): ETGVTQSPTHLIKTRGQQVTLRCSSQSGHNTVSWYQQALGQGPQFIFQYYREEENGRGNFPPRFSGLQFPNYSSELNVNALELDDSALYLCASSLAGSGTGELFFGEGSRLTVL.

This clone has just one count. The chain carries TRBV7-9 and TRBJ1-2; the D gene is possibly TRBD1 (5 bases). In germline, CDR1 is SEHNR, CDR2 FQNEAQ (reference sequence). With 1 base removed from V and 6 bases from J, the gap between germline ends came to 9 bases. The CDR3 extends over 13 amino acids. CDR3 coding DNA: TGTGCCAGCAGCTTAGTGGGGCGGGATGGCTACACCTTC. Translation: CASSLVGRDGYTF.

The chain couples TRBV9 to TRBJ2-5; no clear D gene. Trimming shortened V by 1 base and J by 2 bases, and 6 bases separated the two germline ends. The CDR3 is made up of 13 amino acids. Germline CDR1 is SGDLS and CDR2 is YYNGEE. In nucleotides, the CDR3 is TGTGCCAGCAGCGTATTCGAGCAAGAGACCCAGTACTTC. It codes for CASSVFEQETQYF.

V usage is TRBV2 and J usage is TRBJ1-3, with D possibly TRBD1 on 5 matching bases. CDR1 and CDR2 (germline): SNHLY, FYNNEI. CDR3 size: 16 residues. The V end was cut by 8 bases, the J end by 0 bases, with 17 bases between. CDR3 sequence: CASGGLDTSSGNTIYF. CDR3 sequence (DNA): TGTGCCAGCGGGGGTTTGGACACCAGCTCTGGAAACACCATATATTTT.

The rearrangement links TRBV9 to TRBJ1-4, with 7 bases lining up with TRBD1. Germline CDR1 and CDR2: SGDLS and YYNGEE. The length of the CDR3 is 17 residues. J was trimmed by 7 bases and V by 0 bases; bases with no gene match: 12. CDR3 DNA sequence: TGTGCCAGCAGCGTAGGGGGGACAGCCAAGCAGGGTGAAAAACTGTTTTTT. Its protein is CASSVGGTAKQGEKLFF.

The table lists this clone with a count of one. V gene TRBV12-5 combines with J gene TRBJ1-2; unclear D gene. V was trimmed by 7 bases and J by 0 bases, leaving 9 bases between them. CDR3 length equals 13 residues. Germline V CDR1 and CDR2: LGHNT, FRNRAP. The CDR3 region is CASASSSNYGYTF. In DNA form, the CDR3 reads TGTGCTAGTGCTTCGAGTTCTAACTATGGCTACACCTTC.

CDR3 residues: CASRSPLHF. CDR3 in DNA: TGCGCCAGCCGATCACCCCTCCACTTT. V and J are TRBV23-1 and TRBJ1-6; D gene ambiguous. Being an ORF, TRBV23-1 has a function that is uncertain. With 8 bases removed from V and 10 bases from J, the gap between germline ends came to 3 bases. The CDR3 covers 9 residues.

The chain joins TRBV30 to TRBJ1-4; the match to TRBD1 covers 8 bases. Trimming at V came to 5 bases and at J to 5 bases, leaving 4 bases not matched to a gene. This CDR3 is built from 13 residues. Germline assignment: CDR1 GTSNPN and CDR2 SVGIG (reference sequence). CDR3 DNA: TGTGCCTGGGGAGGACAGGGAAATGAAAAACTGTTTTTT. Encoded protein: CAWGGQGNEKLFF.

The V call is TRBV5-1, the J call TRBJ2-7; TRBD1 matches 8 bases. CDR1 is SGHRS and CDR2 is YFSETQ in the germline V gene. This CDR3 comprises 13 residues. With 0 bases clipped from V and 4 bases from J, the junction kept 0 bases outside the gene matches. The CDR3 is CASSLGTGYEQYF. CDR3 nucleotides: TGCGCCAGCAGCTTGGGGACAGGGTACGAGCAGTACTTC.

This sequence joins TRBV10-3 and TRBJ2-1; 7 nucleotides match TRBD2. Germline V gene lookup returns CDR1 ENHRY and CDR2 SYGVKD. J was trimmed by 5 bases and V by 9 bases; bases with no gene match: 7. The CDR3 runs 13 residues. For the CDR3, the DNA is TGTGCCATTTCGGGTAGCGGGCACAATGAGCAGTTCTTC. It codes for CAISGSGHNEQFF.

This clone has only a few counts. CDR3 in DNA: TGTGCCAGCAGTGACAAAGCGGGAGATAACACCGGGGAGCTGTTTTTT. This sequence encodes CASSDKAGDNTGELFF. J is TRBJ2-2 and V is TRBV6-4; 8 bases are a match to TRBD2. V gave up 2 bases and J gave up 2 bases; unmatched junction bases: 4. The V gene's germline CDR1 is MRHNA and CDR2 SNTAGT. The CDR3 covers 16 residues.

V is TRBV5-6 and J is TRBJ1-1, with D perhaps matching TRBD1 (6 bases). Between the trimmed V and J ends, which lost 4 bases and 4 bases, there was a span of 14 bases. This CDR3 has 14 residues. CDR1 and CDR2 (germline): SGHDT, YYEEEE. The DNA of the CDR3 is TGTGCCAGCAGCCCCCGGGGGGCGCGCACTGAAGCTTTCTTT. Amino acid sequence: CASSPRGARTEAFF. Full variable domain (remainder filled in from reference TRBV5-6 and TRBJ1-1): DAGVTQSPTHLIKTRGQQVTLRCSPKSGHDTVSWYQQALGQGPQFIFQYYEEEERQRGNFPDRFSGHQFPNYSSELNVNALLLGDSALYLCASSPRGARTEAFFGQGTRLTVV.

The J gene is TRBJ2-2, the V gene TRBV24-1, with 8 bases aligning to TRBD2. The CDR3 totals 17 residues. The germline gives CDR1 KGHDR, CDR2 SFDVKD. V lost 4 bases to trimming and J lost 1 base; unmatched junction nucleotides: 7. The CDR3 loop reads CATSESAGGENTGELFF. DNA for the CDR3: TGTGCCACCAGTGAATCTGCGGGGGGTGAGAACACCGGGGAGCTGTTTTTT.

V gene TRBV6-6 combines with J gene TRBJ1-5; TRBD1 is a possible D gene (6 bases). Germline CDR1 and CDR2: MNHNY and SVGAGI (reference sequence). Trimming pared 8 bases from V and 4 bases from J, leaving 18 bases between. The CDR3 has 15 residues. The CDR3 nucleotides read TGTGCCAGCTGGGAAGCCGGGACACCAAATCAGCCCCAGCATTTT. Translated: CASWEAGTPNQPQHF.

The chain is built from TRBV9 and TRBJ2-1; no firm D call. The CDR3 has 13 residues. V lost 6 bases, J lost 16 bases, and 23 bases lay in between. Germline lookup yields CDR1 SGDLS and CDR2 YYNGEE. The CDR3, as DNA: TGTGCCAGCACCCCGCCGAGTCCTTCGGCTTTTTTCTTC. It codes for CASTPPSPSAFFF.

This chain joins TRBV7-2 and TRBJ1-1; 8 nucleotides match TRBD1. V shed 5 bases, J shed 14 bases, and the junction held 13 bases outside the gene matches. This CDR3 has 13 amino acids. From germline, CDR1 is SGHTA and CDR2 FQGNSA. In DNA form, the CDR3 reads TGTGCCAGCAGCCTTTTAGGGAAGGACAGGGCGTTCTTT. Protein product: CASSLLGKDRAFF.

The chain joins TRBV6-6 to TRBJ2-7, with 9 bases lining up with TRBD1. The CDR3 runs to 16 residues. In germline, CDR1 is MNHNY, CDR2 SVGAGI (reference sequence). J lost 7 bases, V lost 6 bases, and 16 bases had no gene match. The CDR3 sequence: CASSQSRTGALLEQYF. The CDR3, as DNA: TGTGCCAGCAGCCAATCTAGGACAGGGGCACTTCTGGAGCAGTACTTC.

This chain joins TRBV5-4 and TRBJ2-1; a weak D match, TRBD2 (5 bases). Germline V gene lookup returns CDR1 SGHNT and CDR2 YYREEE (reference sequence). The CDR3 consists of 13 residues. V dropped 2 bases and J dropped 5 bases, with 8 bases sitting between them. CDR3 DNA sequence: TGTGCCAGCAGCTTTGGTAGCGACAATGAGCAGTTCTTC. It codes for CASSFGSDNEQFF.

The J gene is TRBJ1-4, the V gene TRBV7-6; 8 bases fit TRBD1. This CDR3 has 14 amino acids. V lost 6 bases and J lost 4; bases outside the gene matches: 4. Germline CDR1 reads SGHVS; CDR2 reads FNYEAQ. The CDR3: CASRSDRVNEKLFF. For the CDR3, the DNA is TGTGCCAGCAGATCGGACAGGGTTAATGAAAAACTGTTTTTT.

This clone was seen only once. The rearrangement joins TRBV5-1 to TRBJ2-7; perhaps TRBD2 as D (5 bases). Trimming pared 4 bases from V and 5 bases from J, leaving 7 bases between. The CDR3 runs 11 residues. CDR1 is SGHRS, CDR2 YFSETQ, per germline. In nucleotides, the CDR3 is TGCGCCAGCAGCCCCGGGGACGAGCAGTACTTC. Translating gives CASSPGDEQYF.

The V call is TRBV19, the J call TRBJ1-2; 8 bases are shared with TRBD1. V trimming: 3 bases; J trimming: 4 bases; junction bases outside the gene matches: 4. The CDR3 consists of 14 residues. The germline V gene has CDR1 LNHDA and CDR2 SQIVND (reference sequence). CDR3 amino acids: CASSIETGVYGYTF. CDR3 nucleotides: TGTGCCAGTAGTATCGAGACAGGGGTCTATGGCTACACCTTC.

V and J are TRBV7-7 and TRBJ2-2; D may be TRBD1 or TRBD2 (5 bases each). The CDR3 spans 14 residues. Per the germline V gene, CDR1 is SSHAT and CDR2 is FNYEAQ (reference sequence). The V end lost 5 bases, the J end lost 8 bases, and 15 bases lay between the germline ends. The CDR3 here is CASSPRWGSGELFF. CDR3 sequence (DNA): TGTGCCAGCAGCCCCCGTTGGGGGTCTGGGGAGCTGTTTTTT.

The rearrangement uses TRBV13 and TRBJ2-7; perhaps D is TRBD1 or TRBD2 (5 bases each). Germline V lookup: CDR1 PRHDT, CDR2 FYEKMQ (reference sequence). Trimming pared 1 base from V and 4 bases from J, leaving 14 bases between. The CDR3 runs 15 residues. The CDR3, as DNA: TGTGCCAGCAGCTTAGCTTTCGGGGCTGGGTACGAGCAGTACTTC. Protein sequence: CASSLAFGAGYEQYF.

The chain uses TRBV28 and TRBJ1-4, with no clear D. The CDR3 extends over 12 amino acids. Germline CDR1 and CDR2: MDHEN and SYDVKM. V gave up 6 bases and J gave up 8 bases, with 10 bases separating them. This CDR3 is CASRAGPEKLFF. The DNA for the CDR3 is TGTGCCAGCAGGGCAGGACCCGAAAAACTGTTTTTT.

The CDR3 sequence is CASRMTGTLSGANVLTF. The CDR3, as DNA: TGTGCCAGCAGGATGACAGGGACCCTCTCTGGGGCCAACGTCCTGACTTTC. The rearrangement joins TRBV27 to TRBJ2-6; 7 bases agree with TRBD1. With V trimmed by 6 bases and J by 0 bases, 8 bases remained unmatched. In germline, CDR1 is MNHEY, CDR2 SMNVEV (reference sequence). The CDR3 loop spans 17 amino acids. The whole variable domain, remainder taken from reference TRBV27 and TRBJ2-6, is EAQVTQNPRYLITVTGKKLTVTCSQNMNHEYMSWYRQDPGLGLRQIYYSMNVEVTDKGDVPEGYKVSRKEKRNFPLILESPSPNQTSLYFCASRMTGTLSGANVLTFGAGSRLTVL.

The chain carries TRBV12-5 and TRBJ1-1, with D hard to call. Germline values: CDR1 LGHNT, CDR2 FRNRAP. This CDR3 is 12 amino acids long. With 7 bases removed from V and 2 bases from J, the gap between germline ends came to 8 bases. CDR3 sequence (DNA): TGTGCTAGTGTCTTGGGAAACACTGAAGCTTTCTTT. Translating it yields CASVLGNTEAFF.